Below, 3 T cell receptor beta chains from the same sample are listed, as sequenced in a study of shared clonotypes between healthy human individuals. Generated by immunoSEQ multiplex PCR, the TCRdb table keeps only in-frame clones and is missing some. The sample holds some 2.1 million clones, about 95% seen once. Material: naive CD4+ T cells sorted from blood. Subset noted: CD45RA+ positively selected. These receptors were collected from a man aged 18 to 29 in good health.

The rearrangement uses TRBV5-1 and TRBJ2-3; 10 nucleotides align to TRBD2. V lost 1 base to trimming and J lost 0 bases; unmatched junction nucleotides: 2. The CDR3 is 16 residues long. Germline V lookup: CDR1 SGHRS, CDR2 YFSETQ. The CDR3 nucleotides are TGCGCCAGCAGCTTGCGTAGCGGGGGGAGCACAGATACGCAGTATTTT. It is translated as CASSLRSGGSTDTQYF. Filled out from reference TRBV5-1 and TRBJ2-3, the complete variable domain reads KAGVTQTPRYLIKTRGQQVTLSCSPISGHRSVSWYQQTPGQGLQFLFEYFSETQRNKGNFPGRFSGRQFSNSRSEMNVSTLELGDSALYLCASSLRSGGSTDTQYFGPGTRLTVL.

V and J are TRBV27 and TRBJ2-3; no definite D call. Between the trimmed V and J ends, which lost 5 bases and 0 bases, there was a span of 12 bases. The CDR3 consists of 15 residues. Germline assignment: CDR1 MNHEY and CDR2 SMNVEV (reference sequence). CDR3 sequence: CASSPYPTSTDTQYF. Written as DNA, the CDR3 is TGTGCCAGCAGTCCCTATCCCACTAGCACAGATACGCAGTATTTT.

The chain links TRBV28 to TRBJ2-7, with D unclear. V dropped 4 bases and J dropped 0 bases, with 10 bases sitting between them. The length of the CDR3 is 14 residues. Germline-derived CDR1 and CDR2 are MDHEN and SYDVKM. In DNA form, the CDR3 reads TGTGCCAGCAGTTCTAGGCGGAGCTCCTACGAGCAGTACTTC. Translated, it gives CASSSRRSSYEQYF.